This T cell receptor (beta chain) was observed in a study of blood T cell repertoires in COVID-19. The wider study: The study drew acute and convalescent COVID-19 samples from the United States, Italy and Spain. In each case, the material was cDNA or gDNA derived from T cells, B-cell-depleted T cells, or PBMCs.

This CDR3 region has 13 residues. Between the trimmed V and J ends, which lost 0 bases and 8 bases, there was a span of 11 bases. The germline CDR1 and CDR2 sequences are SGDLS and YYNGEE. Under the authors' procedure: Amplification of reference gene primers was used by the study to estimate nucleated cell counts. Clones were sequenced by immunoSEQ multiplex PCR, and TCRdb holds only the in-frame ones, with some missing. V, J and clone size are taken as reported in that table, and D and trimming were inferred from the DNA itself. The table lists 210,000 or so clones, 75% to 90% of them singletons. Sequenced sample: peripheral blood. This rearrangement joins TRBV9 to TRBJ1-2; D uncertain. This receptor was obtained from a man aged 35 to 55 with acute or convalescent COVID-19. CDR3 coding DNA: TGTGCCAGCAGCGTAGGCGAAAAATGGGGCTACACCTTC. This gives the protein CASSVGEKWGYTF. The full variable domain, rest sourced from reference TRBV9 and TRBJ1-2, is DSGVTQTPKHLITATGQRVTLRCSPRSGDLSVYWYQQSLDQGLQFLIQYYNGEERAKGNILERFSAQQFPDLHSELNLSSLELGDSALYFCASSVGEKWGYTFGSGTRLTVV.